This passage covers 26 T cell receptor beta chains from one sample sequenced in a study of cytomegalovirus exposure and HLA in healthy donors. The PCR had 60 Vbeta and 13 Jbeta primers. TCRdb's copy holds only in-frame clones and misses some; the assay was immunoSEQ multiplex PCR. The data hold approximately 110,000 clones, with 60% to 70% observed a single time. Sequenced input: PBMCs. These receptors all stem from a man younger than 45 in good health and CMV-seropositive.

V gene TRBV4-1 combines with J gene TRBJ2-3; 7 positions match TRBD2. Germline assignment: CDR1 MGHRA and CDR2 YSYEKL. This CDR3 is 17 amino acids long. Losses at the gene ends were 0 bases for V and 0 bases for J; bases not matched to a gene: 6. The CDR3 loop is CASSQERAGDSTDTQYF. CDR3 nucleotides: TGCGCCAGCAGCCAAGAAAGGGCGGGGGATAGCACAGATACGCAGTATTTT.

The CDR3 loop is CASSLDPGADTQYF. The CDR3 coding sequence is TGCGCCAGCAGCTTGGACCCCGGGGCAGATACGCAGTATTTT. This sequence joins TRBV5-1 and TRBJ2-3; maybe TRBD2 (5 bases). The CDR3 length is 14 residues. Germline V gene sequence: CDR1 SGHRS, CDR2 YFSETQ. Trimming shortened V by 0 bases and J by 4 bases, and 9 bases separated the two germline ends.

This chain links TRBV7-9 with TRBJ2-6, with D unresolved. The V and J ends lost 11 bases and 1 base respectively, with 6 bases between them. Germline CDR1 reads SEHNR; CDR2 reads FQNEAQ (reference sequence). This CDR3 contains 12 residues. The DNA of the CDR3 is TGTGCCGCCGGGTCTGGGGCCAACGTCCTGACTTTC. Its protein is CAAGSGANVLTF.

The chain is built from TRBV7-9 and TRBJ1-5; a possible D gene is TRBD1 (6 bases). Germline CDR1 and CDR2: SEHNR and FQNEAQ (reference sequence). Trimming stripped 4 bases from V and 8 bases from J, with 15 bases between. CDR3 length: 14 residues. Written as DNA, the CDR3 is TGTGCCAGCAGCTCTACAGGGACTATAGAGCCCCAGCATTTT. The encoded protein is CASSSTGTIEPQHF.

The chain links TRBV6-5 to TRBJ1-2; a possible D gene is TRBD1 (6 bases). Trimming took off 6 bases at V and 7 bases at J, with 18 bases between the two ends. Germline values: CDR1 MNHEY, CDR2 SVGAGI. The CDR3 runs to 14 residues. Written as DNA, the CDR3 is TGTGCCAGCAGCCCGGGTCGGGGGGCGGGTGGCTACACCTTC. Protein product: CASSPGRGAGGYTF.

The rearrangement uses TRBV19 and TRBJ1-5; no firm D call. V lost 9 bases and J lost 0, with 9 bases in between. The CDR3 has 13 residues. Per germline, CDR1 LNHDA and CDR2 SQIVND (reference sequence). CDR3 amino acids: CASRSDSNQPQHF. Here the CDR3 DNA reads TGTGCCAGCCGGTCCGATAGCAATCAGCCCCAGCATTTT.

This clone was seen a handful of times. The V gene is TRBV29-1, the J gene TRBJ1-2, with 8 nucleotides matching TRBD1. J was trimmed by 2 bases and V by 7 bases; bases with no gene match: 6. This CDR3 contains 13 residues. Germline CDR1 and CDR2: SQVTM and ANQGSEA. CDR3 nucleotide sequence: TGCAGCGCCTTGACAGGGGTCAACTATGGCTACACCTTC. As protein: CSALTGVNYGYTF.

This sequence joins TRBV5-1 and TRBJ2-1; D call uncertain. The CDR3 totals 16 residues. Germline V CDR1 and CDR2: SGHRS, YFSETQ. V lost 0 bases to trimming and J lost 0 bases, with 10 bases between them. The chain's CDR3 is CASSLARLSSYNEQFF. The CDR3 DNA reads as TGCGCCAGCAGCTTGGCGAGGTTGAGCTCCTACAATGAGCAGTTCTTC.

Turning to this clone: Other nucleotide sequences from this sample produce the same CDR3. The rearrangement joins TRBV7-6 to TRBJ1-2; D is uncertain. V lost 1 base, J lost 3 bases, and 6 bases lay in between. Looked up from germline, CDR1 is SGHVS and CDR2 is FNYEAQ. The CDR3 extends over 13 amino acids. The CDR3 loop is CASSLGGDYGYTF. DNA for the CDR3: TGTGCCAGCAGCTTAGGGGGAGACTATGGCTACACCTTC.

The V call is TRBV5-1, the J call TRBJ2-3; 8 bases align to TRBD2. With V trimmed by 4 bases and J by 1 base, 5 bases remained unmatched. This CDR3 spans 15 amino acids. CDR1 is SGHRS, CDR2 YFSETQ, per germline. CDR3 coding DNA: TGCGCCAGCAGCACAGGACTAGCACGCACAGATACGCAGTATTTT. Amino acid sequence: CASSTGLARTDTQYF.

The chain combines TRBV10-2 with TRBJ2-2; TRBD1 aligns across 10 bases. With 9 bases clipped from V and 6 bases from J, the junction kept 10 bases outside the gene matches. This CDR3 has 15 amino acids. CDR1 and CDR2 from the germline V gene are WSHSY and SAAADI. CDR3 coding DNA: TGCGCCAGTCGACAGGGGGCGAGTCGGGCCGGGGAGCTGTTTTTT. It translates to CASRQGASRAGELFF.

This clone was found a few times. The J gene is TRBJ2-7, the V gene TRBV19; D possibly corresponds to TRBD1 (6 bases). There are 15 residues in the CDR3. Trimming pared 1 base from V and 0 bases from J, leaving 10 bases between. The germline CDR1 and CDR2 sequences are LNHDA and SQIVND (reference sequence). The CDR3 DNA follows: TGTGCCAGTAGTATAGGAACCAGGGGCTCCTACGAGCAGTACTTC. Protein: CASSIGTRGSYEQYF.

This clone was seen once. The J gene is TRBJ1-3, the V gene TRBV19; 7 bases map to TRBD1. This CDR3 has 15 residues. CDR1 and CDR2 (germline): LNHDA, SQIVND (reference sequence). V was clipped by 5 bases and J by 2 bases; unmatched bases: 6. Here the CDR3 reads CASSANRGPGNTIYF. The CDR3 coding sequence is TGTGCCAGTAGTGCAAACAGGGGCCCTGGAAACACCATATATTTT.

This clone appeared a few times. The V and J genes are TRBV19 and TRBJ1-3, with D hard to call. Germline CDR1 and CDR2: LNHDA and SQIVND (reference sequence). The CDR3 consists of 17 residues. The V gene lost 7 bases and the J gene lost 0 bases, with 19 bases spanning the gap. DNA for the CDR3: TGTGCCAGTATTTCTCCCCCACTCGAATTCTCTGGAAACACCATATATTTT. This sequence encodes CASISPPLEFSGNTIYF.

The genes are TRBV7-6 and TRBJ1-6; possibly TRBD1 for D (5 bases). Trimming shortened V by 5 bases and J by 8 bases, and 19 bases separated the two germline ends. Per the germline V gene, CDR1 is SGHVS and CDR2 is FNYEAQ. The CDR3 is made up of 16 amino acids. For the CDR3, the DNA is TGTGCCAGCAGCGTTCAGGCAGGGAGGACTGATTCACCCCTCCACTTT. Translating it yields CASSVQAGRTDSPLHF. The whole variable domain, filled in from reference TRBV7-6 and TRBJ1-6, reads GAGVSQSPRYKVTKRGQDVALRCDPISGHVSLYWYRQALGQGPEFLTYFNYEAQQDKSGLPNDRFSAERPEGSISTLTIQRTEQRDSAMYRCASSVQAGRTDSPLHFGNGTRLTVT.

The chain carries TRBV5-1 and TRBJ2-5, with 16 nucleotides matching TRBD2. The ends lost 3 bases at V and 6 bases at J; junction bases unmatched: 11. Germline CDR1 reads SGHRS; CDR2 reads YFSETQ. The CDR3 consists of 18 residues. In nucleotides, the CDR3 is TGCGCCAGCAGCTACACAACTGGGACTAGCGGGGGGGTTCAGACCCAGTACTTC. It specifies CASSYTTGTSGGVQTQYF. The whole variable domain, filled in from reference TRBV5-1 and TRBJ2-5, reads KAGVTQTPRYLIKTRGQQVTLSCSPISGHRSVSWYQQTPGQGLQFLFEYFSETQRNKGNFPGRFSGRQFSNSRSEMNVSTLELGDSALYLCASSYTTGTSGGVQTQYFGPGTRLLVL.

The CDR3 bases are TGTGCCAGCAGTGGTACTAGCGGGGGGGCAACCTACGAGCAGTACTTC. It is translated as CASSGTSGGATYEQYF. The V call is TRBV6-1, the J call TRBJ2-7; 13 positions agree with TRBD2. Germline loops: CDR1 MNHNS, CDR2 SASEGT. The CDR3 is made up of 16 amino acids. With V trimmed by 4 bases and J by 2 bases, 5 bases remained unmatched.

CDR3 protein: CASSPQGLFYGYTF. The CDR3 nucleotides are TGTGCCAGTAGTCCCCAGGGGCTTTTCTATGGCTACACCTTC. This chain uses TRBV19 with TRBJ1-2; a weak D match, TRBD1 (6 bases). Germline assignment: CDR1 LNHDA and CDR2 SQIVND (reference sequence). The V end lost 5 bases, the J end lost 4 bases, and 14 bases lay between the germline ends. The CDR3 covers 14 residues. Looking up the rest from reference TRBV19 and TRBJ1-2 gives the full variable domain: DGGITQSPKYLFRKEGQNVTLSCEQNLNHDAMYWYRQDPGQGLRLIYYSQIVNDFQKGDIAEGYSVSREKKESFPLTVTSAQKNPTAFYLCASSPQGLFYGYTFGSGTRLTVV.

CDR3 residues: CASSPTGVETQYF. The CDR3 coding sequence is TGTGCCAGCAGCCCGACAGGCGTGGAGACCCAGTACTTC. The chain employs TRBV5-4 and TRBJ2-5; D perhaps matches TRBD1 (6 bases). There are 13 residues in the CDR3. Germline CDR1 and CDR2: SGHNT and YYREEE (reference sequence). Deletions cut 4 bases from V and 5 bases from J, with 12 bases between.

The J gene is TRBJ2-2, the V gene TRBV7-8; a weak D match, TRBD2 (5 bases). V lost 1 base, J lost 6 bases, and 12 bases lay in between. The CDR3 has 15 residues. Germline values: CDR1 SGHVS, CDR2 FQNEAQ. The CDR3 protein is CASSLVAGEAGELFF. For the CDR3, the DNA is TGTGCCAGCAGCTTAGTAGCCGGGGAAGCCGGGGAGCTGTTTTTT.

This chain joins TRBV11-2 and TRBJ2-3; 9 positions match TRBD1. CDR1 is SGHAT and CDR2 is FQNNGV in the germline V gene. This CDR3 has 18 residues. The V gene end was trimmed by 3 bases and the J gene end by 0 bases; junction bases not matched to a gene: 10. CDR3 DNA: TGTGCCAGCAGCTTCGGGACAGGGAAAACATCTAGCACAGATACGCAGTATTTT. This translates into CASSFGTGKTSSTDTQYF.

The rearrangement joins TRBV30 to TRBJ2-7, with D unclear. Germline CDR1 is GTSNPN and CDR2 is SVGIG (reference sequence). The CDR3 sequence is 12 residues long. Trimming shortened V by 3 bases and J by 3 bases, and 9 bases separated the two germline ends. The CDR3 loop reads CAWSESSYEQYF. The CDR3 DNA is TGTGCCTGGAGCGAGTCTAGCTACGAGCAGTACTTC. Looking up the rest from reference TRBV30 and TRBJ2-7 gives the full variable domain: SQTIHQWPATLVQPVGSPLSLECTVEGTSNPNLYWYRQAAGRGLQLLFYSVGIGQISSEVPQNLSASRPQDRQFILSSKKLLLSDSGFYLCAWSESSYEQYFGPGTRLTVT.

V gene TRBV7-3 combines with J gene TRBJ2-1; D is uncertain. The germline CDR1 and CDR2 sequences are SGHTA and FQGTGA. The length of the CDR3 is 12 residues. V was shortened by 5 bases and J by 7 bases, with 9 bases between the two germline ends. CDR3 protein: CASSLTPNEQFF. CDR3 nucleotide sequence: TGTGCCAGCAGCCTTACTCCGAATGAGCAGTTCTTC.

V and J are TRBV11-1 and TRBJ1-6; D may be TRBD1 (6 bases). Per germline, CDR1 SGHAT and CDR2 FQDESV (reference sequence). Trimming removed 4 bases from V and 7 bases from J, with 14 bases in between. This CDR3 comprises 15 residues. CDR3 region: CASSWGPRENSPLHF. CDR3 nucleotide sequence: TGTGCCAGCAGCTGGGGGCCCAGGGAAAATTCACCCCTCCACTTT. Filled out from reference TRBV11-1 and TRBJ1-6, the complete variable domain reads EAEVAQSPRYKITEKSQAVAFWCDPISGHATLYWYRQILGQGPELLVQFQDESVVDDSQLPKDRFSAERLKGVDSTLKIQPAELGDSAMYLCASSWGPRENSPLHFGNGTRLTVT.

The chain links TRBV11-2 to TRBJ2-5, with TRBD2 matching over 7 bases. Germline CDR1 and CDR2: SGHAT and FQNNGV. The junction had 4 bases not matched to a gene; V was cut back by 6 bases and J by 6 bases. The CDR3 is made up of 12 amino acids. The DNA for the CDR3 is TGTGCCAGCAGAGGGGAGGGAAAGACCCAGTACTTC. Translating it yields CASRGEGKTQYF.

CDR3 residues: CSARGTASYSGYTF. CDR3 nucleotides: TGCAGCGCTCGCGGGACAGCCTCCTATAGTGGCTACACCTTC. This chain connects TRBV29-1 to TRBJ1-2; 7 bases match TRBD1. V trimming: 7 bases; J trimming: 7 bases; junction bases outside the gene matches: 15. This CDR3 contains 14 residues. Per germline, CDR1 SQVTM and CDR2 ANQGSEA.